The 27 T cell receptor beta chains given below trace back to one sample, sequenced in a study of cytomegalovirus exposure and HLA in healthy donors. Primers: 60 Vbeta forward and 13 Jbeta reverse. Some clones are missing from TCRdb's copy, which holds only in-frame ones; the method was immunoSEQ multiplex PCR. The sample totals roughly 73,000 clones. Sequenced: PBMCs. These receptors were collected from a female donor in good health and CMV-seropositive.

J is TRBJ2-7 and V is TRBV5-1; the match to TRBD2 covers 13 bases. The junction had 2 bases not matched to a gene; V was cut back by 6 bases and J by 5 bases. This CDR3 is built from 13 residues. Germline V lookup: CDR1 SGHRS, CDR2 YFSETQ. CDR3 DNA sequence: TGCGCCAGCAAACTAGCGGGAGGGAACGAGCAGTACTTC. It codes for CASKLAGGNEQYF.

CDR3 protein: CASSRLGSGRLNTGELFF. The CDR3 nucleotides are TGTGCCAGCAGCCGCCTGGGGAGCGGGAGGCTGAACACCGGGGAGCTGTTTTTT. The chain employs TRBV7-3 and TRBJ2-2; 9 positions agree with TRBD2. Trimming took 5 bases from V and 1 from J; bases not matched to a gene: 11. The CDR3 contains 18 residues. Germline CDR1 and CDR2: SGHTA and FQGTGA.

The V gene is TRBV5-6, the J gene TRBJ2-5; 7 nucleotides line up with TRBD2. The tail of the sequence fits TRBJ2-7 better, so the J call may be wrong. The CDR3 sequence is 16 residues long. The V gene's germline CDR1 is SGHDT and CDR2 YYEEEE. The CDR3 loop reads CASSLVRERTSYEQYF. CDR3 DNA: TGTGCCAGCAGCTTGGTGCGGGAGAGAACAAGCTACGAGCAGTACTTC.

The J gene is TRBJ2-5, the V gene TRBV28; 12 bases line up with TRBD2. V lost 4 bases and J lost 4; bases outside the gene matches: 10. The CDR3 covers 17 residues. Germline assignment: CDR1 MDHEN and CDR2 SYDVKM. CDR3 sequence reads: CASSSPATSGRRETQYF. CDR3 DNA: TGTGCCAGCAGTTCCCCCGCGACTAGCGGGAGAAGAGAGACCCAGTACTTC.

The CDR3 protein is CASSFFPADRSQYEQYF. In nucleotides, the CDR3 is TGTGCCAGCAGCTTTTTCCCGGCAGACAGATCTCAATACGAGCAGTACTTC. The chain links TRBV7-9 to TRBJ2-7; weak D call: TRBD1 (5 bases). The CDR3 spans 17 residues. The germline CDR1 and CDR2 sequences are SEHNR and FQNEAQ (reference sequence). Trimming took 3 bases from V and 4 from J, leaving 22 bases between them.

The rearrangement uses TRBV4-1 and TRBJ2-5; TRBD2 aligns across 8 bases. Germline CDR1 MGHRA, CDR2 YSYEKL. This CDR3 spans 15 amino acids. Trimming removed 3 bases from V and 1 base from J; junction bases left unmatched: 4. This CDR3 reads CASSHPAGGQETQYF. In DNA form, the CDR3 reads TGCGCCAGCAGCCACCCGGCGGGGGGCCAAGAGACCCAGTACTTC.

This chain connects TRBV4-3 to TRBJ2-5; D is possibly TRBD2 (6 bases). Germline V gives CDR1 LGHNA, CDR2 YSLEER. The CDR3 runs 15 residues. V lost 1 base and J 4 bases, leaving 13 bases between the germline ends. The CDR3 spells CASSQGGGRRETQYF. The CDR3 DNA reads TGCGCCAGCAGCCAAGGGGGAGGAAGAAGAGAGACCCAGTACTTC.

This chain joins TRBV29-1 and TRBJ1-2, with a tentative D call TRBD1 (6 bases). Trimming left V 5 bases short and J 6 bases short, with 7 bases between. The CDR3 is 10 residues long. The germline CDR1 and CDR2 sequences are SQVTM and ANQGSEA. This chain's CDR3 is CSVWTDGYTF. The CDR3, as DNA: TGCAGCGTTTGGACAGATGGCTACACCTTC.

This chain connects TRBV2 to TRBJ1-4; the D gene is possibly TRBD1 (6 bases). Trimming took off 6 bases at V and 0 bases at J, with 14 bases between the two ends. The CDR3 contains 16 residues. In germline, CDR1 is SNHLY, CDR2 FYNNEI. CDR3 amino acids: CASRGAGFATNEKLFF. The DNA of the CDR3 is TGTGCCAGCAGGGGGGCAGGGTTTGCAACTAATGAAAAACTGTTTTTT. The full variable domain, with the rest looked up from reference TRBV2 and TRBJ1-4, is EPEVTQTPSHQVTQMGQEVILRCVPISNHLYFYWYRQILGQKVEFLVSFYNNEISEKSEIFDDQFSVERPDGSNFTLKIRSTKLEDSAMYFCASRGAGFATNEKLFFGSGTQLSVL.

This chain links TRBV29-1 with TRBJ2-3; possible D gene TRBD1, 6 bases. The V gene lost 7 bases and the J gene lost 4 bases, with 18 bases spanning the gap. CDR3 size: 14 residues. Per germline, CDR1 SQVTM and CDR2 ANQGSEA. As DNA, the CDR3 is TGCAGCGCTGCTAGGGGGTTTGGGGCAGATACGCAGTATTTT. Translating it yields CSAARGFGADTQYF.

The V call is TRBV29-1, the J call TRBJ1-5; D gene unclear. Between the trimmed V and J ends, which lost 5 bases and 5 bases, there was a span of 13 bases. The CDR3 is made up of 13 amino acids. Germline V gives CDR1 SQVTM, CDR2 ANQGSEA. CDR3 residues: CSVMTEGDQPQHF. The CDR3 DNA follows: TGCAGCGTTATGACCGAGGGAGATCAGCCCCAGCATTTT.

The CDR3 nucleotides read TGTGCCACTCGGCTAACGGGGGGGTACACAGATACGCAGTATTTT. The encoded protein is CATRLTGGYTDTQYF. V is TRBV6-5 and J is TRBJ2-3; 8 bases map to TRBD2. The V and J ends lost 10 bases and 2 bases, in that order; junction bases with no gene match: 11. Germline CDR1 is MNHEY and CDR2 is SVGAGI. The CDR3 has 15 amino acids.

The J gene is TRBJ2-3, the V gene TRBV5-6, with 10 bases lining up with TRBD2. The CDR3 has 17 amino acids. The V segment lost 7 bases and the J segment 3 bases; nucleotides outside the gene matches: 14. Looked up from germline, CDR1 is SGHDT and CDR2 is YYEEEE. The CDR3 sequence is CASWGLAGDSRTDTQYF. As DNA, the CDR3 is TGTGCCAGCTGGGGGCTAGCGGGGGACTCAAGGACAGATACGCAGTATTTT.

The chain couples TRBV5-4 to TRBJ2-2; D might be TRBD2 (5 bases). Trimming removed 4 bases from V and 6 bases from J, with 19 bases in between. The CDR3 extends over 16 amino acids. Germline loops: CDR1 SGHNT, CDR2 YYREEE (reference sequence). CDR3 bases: TGTGCCAGCAGCGCGGGCCAGGCGCTTTTAGCCGGGGAGCTGTTTTTT. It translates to CASSAGQALLAGELFF. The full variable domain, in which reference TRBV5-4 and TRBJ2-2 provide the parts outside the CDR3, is ETGVTQSPTHLIKTRGQQVTLRCSSQSGHNTVSWYQQALGQGPQFIFQYYREEENGRGNFPPRFSGLQFPNYSSELNVNALELDDSALYLCASSAGQALLAGELFFGEGSRLTVL.

CDR3 sequence reads: CASSRLAGADTQYF. As DNA, the CDR3 is TGCGCCAGCAGCCGACTAGCGGGCGCAGATACGCAGTATTTT. This sequence joins TRBV5-1 and TRBJ2-3; 10 bases are shared with TRBD2. Germline values: CDR1 SGHRS, CDR2 YFSETQ. V lost 4 bases and J lost 4; bases outside the gene matches: 3. The CDR3 spans 14 residues.

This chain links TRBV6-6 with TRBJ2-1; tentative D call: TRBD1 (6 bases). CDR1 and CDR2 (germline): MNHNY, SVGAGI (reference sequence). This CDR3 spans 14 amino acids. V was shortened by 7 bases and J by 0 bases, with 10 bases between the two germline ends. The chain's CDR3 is CASTRRGSYNEQFF. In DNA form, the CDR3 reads TGTGCCAGCACCCGCAGGGGCTCCTACAATGAGCAGTTCTTC.

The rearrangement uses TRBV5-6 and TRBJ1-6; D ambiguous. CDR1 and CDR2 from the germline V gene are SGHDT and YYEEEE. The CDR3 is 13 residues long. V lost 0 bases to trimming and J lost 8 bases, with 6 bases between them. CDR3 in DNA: TGTGCCAGCAGCTTGGTGAGCTATTCACCCCTCCACTTT. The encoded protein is CASSLVSYSPLHF. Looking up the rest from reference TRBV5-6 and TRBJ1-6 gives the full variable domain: DAGVTQSPTHLIKTRGQQVTLRCSPKSGHDTVSWYQQALGQGPQFIFQYYEEEERQRGNFPDRFSGHQFPNYSSELNVNALLLGDSALYLCASSLVSYSPLHFGNGTRLTVT.

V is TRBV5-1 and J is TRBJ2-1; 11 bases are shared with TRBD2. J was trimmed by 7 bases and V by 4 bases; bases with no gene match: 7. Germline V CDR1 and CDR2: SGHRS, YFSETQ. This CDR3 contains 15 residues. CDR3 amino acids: CASSENSGGGNEQFF. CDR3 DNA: TGCGCCAGCAGCGAAAATAGCGGGGGGGGGAATGAGCAGTTCTTC.

CDR3 coding DNA: TGTGCCAGCGCTCCTATCCAGGGCACCTCCTATAATTCACCCCTCCACTTT. This encodes CASAPIQGTSYNSPLHF. The rearrangement joins TRBV7-9 to TRBJ1-6, with D perhaps TRBD1 (5 bases). This CDR3 spans 17 amino acids. Trimming took off 8 bases at V and 0 bases at J, with 17 bases between the two ends. The germline CDR1 and CDR2 sequences are SEHNR and FQNEAQ (reference sequence).

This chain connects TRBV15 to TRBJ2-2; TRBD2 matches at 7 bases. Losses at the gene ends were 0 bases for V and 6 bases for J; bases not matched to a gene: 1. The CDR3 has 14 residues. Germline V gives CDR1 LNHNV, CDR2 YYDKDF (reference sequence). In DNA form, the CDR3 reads TGTGCCACCAGCAGAGACGGGAGGTCCGGGGAGCTGTTTTTT. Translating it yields CATSRDGRSGELFF.

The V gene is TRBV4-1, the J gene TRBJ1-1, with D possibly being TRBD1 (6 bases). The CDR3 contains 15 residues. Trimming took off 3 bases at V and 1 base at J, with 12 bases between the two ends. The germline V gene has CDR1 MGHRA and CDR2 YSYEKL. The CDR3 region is CASSHVPGENTEAFF. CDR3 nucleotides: TGCGCCAGCAGCCATGTACCAGGGGAGAACACTGAAGCTTTCTTT.

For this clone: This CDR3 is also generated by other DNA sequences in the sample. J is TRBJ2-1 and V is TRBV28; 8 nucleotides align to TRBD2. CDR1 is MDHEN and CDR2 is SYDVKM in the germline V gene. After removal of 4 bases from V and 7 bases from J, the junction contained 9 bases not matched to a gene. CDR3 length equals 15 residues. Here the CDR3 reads CASSSSGSTTNEQFF. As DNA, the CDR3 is TGTGCCAGCAGTTCCAGCGGGAGTACGACGAATGAGCAGTTCTTC.

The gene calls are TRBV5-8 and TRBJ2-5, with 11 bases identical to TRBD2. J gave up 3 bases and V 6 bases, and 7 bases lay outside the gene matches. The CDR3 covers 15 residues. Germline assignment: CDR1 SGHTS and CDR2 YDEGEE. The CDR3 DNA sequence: TGTGCCAGCATCCCAGGGACTAGCGGTAAAGAGACCCAGTACTTC. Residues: CASIPGTSGKETQYF.

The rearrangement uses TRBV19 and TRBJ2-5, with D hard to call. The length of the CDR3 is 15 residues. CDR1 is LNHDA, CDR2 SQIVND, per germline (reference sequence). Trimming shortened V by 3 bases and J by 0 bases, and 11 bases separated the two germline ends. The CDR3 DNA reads TGTGCCAGTAGTATGAGTACGAGAAACCAAGAGACCCAGTACTTC. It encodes CASSMSTRNQETQYF.

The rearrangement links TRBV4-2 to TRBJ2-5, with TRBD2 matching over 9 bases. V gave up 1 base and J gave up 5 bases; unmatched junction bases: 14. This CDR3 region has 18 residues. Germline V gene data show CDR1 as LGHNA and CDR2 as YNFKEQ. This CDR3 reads CASSQGETSGAYSETQYF. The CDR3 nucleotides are TGTGCCAGCAGCCAAGGGGAGACTAGCGGAGCCTACTCCGAGACCCAGTACTTC.

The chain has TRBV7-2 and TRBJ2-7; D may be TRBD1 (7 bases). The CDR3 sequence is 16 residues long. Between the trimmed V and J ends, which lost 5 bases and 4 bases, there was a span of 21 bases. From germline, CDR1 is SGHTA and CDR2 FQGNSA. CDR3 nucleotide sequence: TGTGCCAGCAGCCGGCGCTCAGGCGGGACAGCGTACGAGCAGTACTTC. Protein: CASSRRSGGTAYEQYF. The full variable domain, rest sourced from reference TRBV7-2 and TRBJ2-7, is GAGVSQSPSNKVTEKGKDVELRCDPISGHTALYWYRQSLGQGLEFLIYFQGNSAPDKSGLPSDRFSAERTGGSVSTLTIQRTQQEDSAVYLCASSRRSGGTAYEQYFGPGTRLTVT.

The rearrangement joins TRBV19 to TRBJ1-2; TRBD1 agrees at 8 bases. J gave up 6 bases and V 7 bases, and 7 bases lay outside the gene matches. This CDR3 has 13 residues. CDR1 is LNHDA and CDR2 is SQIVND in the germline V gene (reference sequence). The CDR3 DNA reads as TGTGCCAGTACCCAGGACAGGGAAAATGGCTACACCTTC. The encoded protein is CASTQDRENGYTF.